This is a list of T cell receptor beta chains from one sample in a study of cytomegalovirus exposure and HLA in healthy donors. Data came from immunoSEQ multiplex PCR; TCRdb stores just in-frame clones and leaves some out. This sample has some 170,000 clones; approximately 78% occur once, and the top ten carry about 2.1%. Sequencing was done on a sample of PBMCs. The origin of the receptors is a woman in her late teens or twenties in good health and CMV-seronegative. The CDR3 runs from the conserved cysteine through the conserved F or W. The D gene is left open where the match is weak. Size values are once, few and many counts, or a class for expanded clones, and some rows have none.

size: .
D: .
V: TRBV10-1
J: TRBJ2-1
CDR3: CASAGSGLPNEQFF
DNA: TGCGCCAGCGCCGGATCGGGACTCCCCAATGAGCAGTTCTTC

size: .
D: .
V: TRBV10-3
J: TRBJ2-1
CDR3: CAITNEQFF
DNA: TGTGCCATCACTAATGAGCAGTTCTTC

size: .
D: .
V: TRBV13
J: TRBJ1-2
CDR3: CASSLDISGYTF
DNA: TGTGCCAGCAGCCTGGACATTAGTGGCTACACCTTC

size: .
D: TRBD1
V: TRBV9
J: TRBJ2-5
CDR3: CASSEPAAGGFPTETQYF
DNA: TGTGCCAGCAGCGAACCGGCGGCAGGGGGCTTCCCTACGGAGACCCAGTACTTC

size: .
D: .
V: TRBV18
J: TRBJ1-6
CDR3: CASSPLNSNSPLHF
DNA: TGTGCCAGCTCACCACTTAACTCGAATTCACCCCTCCACTTT

size: .
D: TRBD2
V: TRBV7-3
J: TRBJ2-3
CDR3: CASSLKAGRGVSSTDTQYF
DNA: TGTGCCAGCAGCTTAAAAGCTGGGCGGGGGGTTTCTAGCACAGATACGCAGTATTTT

size: .
D: TRBD1
V: TRBV5-6
J: TRBJ1-1
CDR3: CASSLDRGATEAFF
DNA: TGTGCCAGCAGCTTGGACAGGGGGGCCACTGAAGCTTTCTTT

size: .
D: TRBD2
V: TRBV7-6
J: TRBJ2-3
CDR3: CASSLAWLAGGRDTQYF
DNA: TGTGCCAGCAGCTTAGCGTGGCTAGCGGGGGGGCGAGATACGCAGTATTTT

size: .
D: .
V: TRBV27
J: TRBJ2-1
CDR3: CASSFLGSEQFF
DNA: TGTGCCAGCAGTTTCTTAGGGAGTGAGCAGTTCTTC

size: .
D: TRBD1
V: TRBV4-2
J: TRBJ2-1
CDR3: CASSRATGKYNEQFF
DNA: TGTGCCAGCAGCCGAGCGACAGGGAAATACAATGAGCAGTTCTTC

size: .
D: .
V: TRBV7-9
J: TRBJ2-2
CDR3: CASSRHNANTGELFF
DNA: TGTGCCAGCAGCCGACATAATGCGAACACCGGGGAGCTGTTTTTT

size: .
D: .
V: TRBV27
J: TRBJ2-7
CDR3: CASSLSSGGEKQYF
DNA: TGTGCCAGCAGTTTATCATCCGGCGGAGAGAAGCAGTACTTC

size: .
D: .
V: TRBV18
J: TRBJ2-7
CDR3: CASSLGDEQYF
DNA: TGTGCCAGCTCACTCGGTGACGAGCAGTACTTC

size: .
D: .
V: TRBV5-4
J: TRBJ1-2
CDR3: CASSEVTSGGYTF
DNA: TGTGCCAGCAGCGAGGTAACGTCCGGCGGCTACACCTTC

size: .
D: .
V: TRBV6-1
J: TRBJ2-7
CDR3: CASSVRFAGTLTSYEQYF
DNA: TGTGCCAGCAGTGTTAGGTTTGCAGGTACCCTTACCTCCTACGAGCAGTACTTC

size: .
D: .
V: TRBV4-1
J: TRBJ1-2
CDR3: CASSQEVGRDYGYTF
DNA: TGCGCCAGCAGCCAAGAGGTGGGCAGGGACTATGGCTACACCTTC

size: .
D: TRBD2
V: TRBV14
J: TRBJ2-4
CDR3: CASSQLGGGSKNIQYF
DNA: TGTGCCAGCAGCCAACTGGGGGGGGGTTCCAAAAACATTCAGTACTTC

size: .
D: TRBD1
V: TRBV27
J: TRBJ1-5
CDR3: CASSQQGAGQPQHF
DNA: TGTGCCAGCAGTCAGCAGGGGGCGGGTCAGCCCCAGCATTTT

size: .
D: .
V: TRBV27
J: TRBJ2-1
CDR3: CASSLYHSLRYNEQFF
DNA: TGTGCCAGCAGTTTATATCATAGCTTAAGATACAATGAGCAGTTCTTC

size: .
D: TRBD2
V: TRBV29-1
J: TRBJ2-1
CDR3: CSVVGTSGHNEQFF
DNA: TGCAGCGTTGTTGGGACTAGCGGGCACAATGAGCAGTTCTTC

size: .
D: TRBD1
V: TRBV2
J: TRBJ2-1
CDR3: CASSLTQGEFF
DNA: TGTGCCAGCAGCCTGACTCAGGGGGAGTTCTTC

size: few
D: .
V: TRBV20-1
J: TRBJ2-7
CDR3: CSARPAYEQYF
DNA: TGCAGTGCTAGGCCAGCCTACGAGCAGTACTTC

size: .
D: .
V: TRBV9
J: TRBJ1-4
CDR3: CASSRGLKEKLFF
DNA: TGTGCCAGCAGCAGGGGGTTGAAAGAAAAACTGTTTTTT

size: .
D: TRBD1
V: TRBV29-1
J: TRBJ1-2
CDR3: CSVEGQGGGYTF
DNA: TGCAGCGTTGAGGGACAGGGGGGAGGCTACACCTTC

size: .
D: .
V: TRBV6-5
J: TRBJ2-7
CDR3: CASSYDGTSIYEQYF
DNA: TGTGCCAGCAGTTATGACGGGACATCTATCTACGAGCAGTACTTC

size: .
D: .
V: TRBV6-5
J: TRBJ1-3
CDR3: CASSYSGIGNTIYF
DNA: TGTGCCAGCAGTTATTCAGGCATCGGAAACACCATATATTTT

size: few
D: .
V: TRBV6-1
J: TRBJ2-5
CDR3: CASSDGREAETQYF
DNA: TGTGCCAGCAGTGACGGCAGGGAGGCAGAGACCCAGTACTTC

size: .
D: TRBD1
V: TRBV7-9
J: TRBJ2-7
CDR3: CSSSFTGTGRSYEQYF
DNA: TGTTCCAGCAGCTTCACCGGGACAGGTCGATCCTACGAGCAGTACTTC

size: few
D: TRBD1
V: TRBV6-1
J: TRBJ2-7
CDR3: CASSMRTGYNPEQYF
DNA: TGTGCCAGCAGTATGAGGACAGGTTATAACCCTGAGCAGTACTTC

size: .
D: .
V: TRBV30
J: TRBJ1-1
CDR3: CAWSAGVRTEAFF
DNA: TGTGCCTGGAGTGCAGGGGTCCGGACTGAAGCTTTCTTT

size: .
D: .
V: TRBV12-5
J: TRBJ1-5
CDR3: CASGSSRQSSNQPQHF
DNA: TGTGCTAGTGGTTCGTCCCGACAGAGTAGCAATCAGCCCCAGCATTTT

size: .
D: TRBD1
V: TRBV19
J: TRBJ1-2
CDR3: CASRKDRAGYTF
DNA: TGTGCCAGTAGAAAGGACAGGGCTGGCTACACCTTC

size: .
D: .
V: TRBV30
J: TRBJ2-5
CDR3: CAWGLRGRRRQETQYF
DNA: TGTGCCTGGGGGCTGCGAGGGAGAAGGCGCCAAGAGACCCAGTACTTC

size: .
D: TRBD2
V: TRBV28
J: TRBJ2-7
CDR3: CASSTTSSGRVEQYF
DNA: TGTGCCAGCAGCACCACTTCTAGCGGGAGAGTCGAGCAGTACTTC

size: once
D: .
V: TRBV14
J: TRBJ2-3
CDR3: CASSRGLVVDTDTQYF
DNA: TGTGCCAGCAGCCGGGGACTGGTAGTAGACACAGATACGCAGTATTTT

size: .
D: .
V: TRBV28
J: TRBJ1-4
CDR3: CASIPWGRDTTNEKLFF
DNA: TGTGCCAGCATCCCCTGGGGCAGGGATACAACTAATGAAAAACTGTTTTTT

size: .
D: TRBD1
V: TRBV5-1
J: TRBJ1-2
CDR3: CASSPFGQANYGYTF
DNA: TGCGCCAGCAGCCCGTTCGGACAGGCCAACTATGGCTACACCTTC

size: .
D: .
V: TRBV9
J: TRBJ2-3
CDR3: CASSGGVGGDTQYF
DNA: TGTGCCAGCAGCGGGGGGGTGGGTGGAGATACGCAGTATTTT

size: few
D: TRBD1
V: TRBV6-1
J: TRBJ1-2
CDR3: CASSRQGNNYGYTF
DNA: TGTGCCAGCAGCAGACAGGGAAATAACTATGGCTACACCTTC

size: .
D: .
V: TRBV7-2
J: TRBJ1-5
CDR3: CASSFYYSNQPQHF
DNA: TGTGCCAGCAGCTTCTATTATAGCAATCAGCCCCAGCATTTT

size: .
D: TRBD1
V: TRBV7-2
J: TRBJ1-1
CDR3: CASSSTGAIGRNTEAFF
DNA: TGTGCCAGCAGCTCGACAGGGGCAATCGGGAGGAACACTGAAGCTTTCTTT

size: .
D: TRBD2
V: TRBV4-2
J: TRBJ2-1
CDR3: CASSRQGTSGGSEQFF
DNA: TGTGCCAGCAGCCGACAGGGGACTAGCGGGGGGAGTGAGCAGTTCTTC

size: .
D: TRBD1
V: TRBV6-1
J: TRBJ1-1
CDR3: CAAARQGGTEAFF
DNA: TGTGCCGCGGCCCGTCAGGGGGGAACTGAAGCTTTCTTT

size: .
D: .
V: TRBV5-5
J: TRBJ1-6
CDR3: CASRFRLPQTGGSSPLHF
DNA: TGTGCCAGCCGCTTTCGCCTGCCTCAGACAGGTGGCTCTTCACCCCTCCACTTT

size: .
D: TRBD2
V: TRBV12-5
J: TRBJ2-1
CDR3: CASGLGLAGGNEQFF
DNA: TGTGCTAGTGGTTTGGGTCTAGCGGGAGGCAATGAGCAGTTCTTC

size: few
D: TRBD2
V: TRBV19
J: TRBJ2-1
CDR3: CASSFGTSGPNEQFF
DNA: TGTGCCAGTAGTTTCGGGACTAGCGGACCCAATGAGCAGTTCTTC

size: .
D: TRBD2
V: TRBV5-1
J: TRBJ2-3
CDR3: CASSLLAGSTDTQYF
DNA: TGCGCCAGCAGCTTACTAGCGGGGTCCACAGATACGCAGTATTTT

size: .
D: TRBD1
V: TRBV6-6
J: TRBJ1-2
CDR3: CATRPGQGYRGYGYTF
DNA: TGTGCCACCCGACCGGGACAGGGTTATCGTGGCTATGGCTACACCTTC